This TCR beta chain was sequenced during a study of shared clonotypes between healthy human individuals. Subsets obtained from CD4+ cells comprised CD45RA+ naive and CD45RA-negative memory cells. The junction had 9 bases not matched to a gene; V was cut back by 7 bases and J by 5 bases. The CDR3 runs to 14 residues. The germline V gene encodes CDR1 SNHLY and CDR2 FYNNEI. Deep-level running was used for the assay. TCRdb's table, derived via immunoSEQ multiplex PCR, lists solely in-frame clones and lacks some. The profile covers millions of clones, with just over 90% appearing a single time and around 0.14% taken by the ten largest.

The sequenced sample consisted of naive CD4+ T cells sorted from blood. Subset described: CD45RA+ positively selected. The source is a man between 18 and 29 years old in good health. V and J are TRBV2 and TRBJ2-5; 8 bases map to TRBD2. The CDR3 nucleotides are TGTGCCAGCATCCTCCGGGAGGGCCCGGAGACCCAGTACTTC. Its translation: CASILREGPETQYF.